Listed below are T cell receptor beta chains from one sample, sequenced in a study of patients and donors after allogeneic stem cell transplantation. In TCRdb, the RT-PCR reads were re-called with MiXCR into one record per CDR3 protein. Of approximately 170,000 distinct CDR3 sequences listed, approximately 28% are singletons. Input material: blood, either unsorted or a sorted T cell fraction (not recorded which). The receptors here all came from a human donor who was either an allogeneic HSCT recipient or a stem cell or donor lymphocyte infusion donor (not recorded which). It is not recorded whose cells these are; they may come from a transplant donor. CDR3s include the opening cysteine and the closing phenylalanine or tryptophan. The order of the fields is clone size, V gene, J gene, CDR3 length, D gene, CDR3 protein, CDR3 DNA. A D gene is named only where the DNA matches it firmly. Expanded clones get a size class; other rows say once, few or many, or leave the size out.

size: NA
V: TRBV10-3
J: TRBJ2-2
length: 11
D: NA
CDR3: CAISKSGVLFF
DNA: TGTGCCATCAGCAAGTCCGGGGTGCTGTTTTTT

size: NA
V: TRBV7-8
J: TRBJ2-5
length: 12
D: NA
CDR3: CASRNTLETQYF
DNA: TGTGCCAGCAGGAATACTCTAGAGACCCAGTACTTC

size: NA
V: TRBV19
J: TRBJ1-5
length: 14
D: NA
CDR3: CASSPLGSNQPQHF
DNA: TGTGCCAGTAGTCCTCTGGGTAGCAATCAGCCCCAGCATTTT

size: NA
V: TRBV4-3
J: TRBJ2-2
length: 12
D: NA
CDR3: CASSQDFGELFF
DNA: TGCGCCAGCAGCCAAGATTTCGGGGAGCTGTTTTTT

size: few
V: TRBV11-2
J: TRBJ1-2
length: 18
D: NA
CDR3: CASSALDSQRKANYGYTF
DNA: TGTGCCAGCAGCGCCCTGGACTCCCAAAGGAAAGCTAACTATGGCTACACCTTC

size: few
V: TRBV12-3/TRBV12-4
J: TRBJ2-7
length: 14
D: NA
CDR3: CASSLVGSLYEQYF
DNA: TGTGCCAGCAGTTTAGTTGGTAGCCTCTACGAGCAGTACTTC

size: many
V: TRBV4-2
J: TRBJ1-5
length: 14
D: TRBD1
CDR3: CASSQGQSNQPQHF
DNA: TGTGCCAGCAGCCAGGGACAGTCCAATCAGCCCCAGCATTTT

size: NA
V: TRBV12-3/TRBV12-4
J: TRBJ2-1
length: 13
D: NA
CDR3: CASSFGVTTEQFF
DNA: TGTGCCAGCAGTTTTGGGGTTACAACAGAGCAGTTCTTC

size: NA
V: TRBV4-3
J: TRBJ2-1
length: 17
D: TRBD2
CDR3: CASSQDPSGWTYNEQFF
DNA: TGCGCCAGCAGCCAAGATCCTAGCGGGTGGACCTACAATGAGCAGTTCTTC

size: NA
V: TRBV20-1
J: TRBJ2-7
length: 12
D: NA
CDR3: CSANPPGYEQYF
DNA: TGCAGTGCTAACCCCCCGGGCTACGAGCAGTACTTC

size: once
V: TRBV12-3/TRBV12-4
J: TRBJ2-3
length: 16
D: NA
CDR3: CASSLMAGYSTDTQYF
DNA: TGTGCCAGCAGTTTAATGGCGGGTTATAGCACAGATACGCAGTATTTT

size: NA
V: TRBV4-3
J: TRBJ2-1
length: 17
D: TRBD2
CDR3: CASSPNSGTSSLREQFF
DNA: TGCGCCAGCAGCCCAAATTCCGGGACTAGCTCGTTACGTGAGCAGTTCTTC

size: NA
V: TRBV5-6
J: TRBJ2-1
length: 15
D: NA
CDR3: CASSLVPSAYNEQFF
DNA: TGTGCCAGCAGCTTGGTGCCTAGCGCCTACAATGAGCAGTTCTTC

size: few
V: TRBV6-6
J: TRBJ1-1
length: 14
D: TRBD1
CDR3: CASSQDRADTEAFF
DNA: TGTGCCAGCAGTCAAGACAGGGCTGACACTGAAGCTTTCTTT

size: NA
V: TRBV11-3
J: TRBJ2-7
length: 15
D: TRBD2
CDR3: CASGARTSGLYEQYF
DNA: TGTGCCAGTGGGGCTCGGACTAGCGGGCTCTACGAGCAGTACTTC

size: few
V: TRBV20-1
J: TRBJ2-2
length: 14
D: NA
CDR3: CSARTGGNTGELFF
DNA: TGCAGTGCTAGAACCGGAGGGAACACCGGGGAGCTGTTTTTT

size: NA
V: TRBV20-1
J: TRBJ2-7
length: 14
D: TRBD1
CDR3: CSARSGQFTYEQYF
DNA: TGCAGTGCTAGATCGGGACAGTTCACCTACGAGCAGTACTTC

size: NA
V: TRBV20-1
J: TRBJ2-7
length: 13
D: NA
CDR3: CSTTPGTPGEQYF
DNA: TGCAGTACAACTCCCGGGACGCCCGGCGAGCAGTACTTC

size: few
V: TRBV11-2
J: TRBJ2-3
length: 13
D: NA
CDR3: CASSTWTADTQYF
DNA: TGTGCCAGCAGCACGTGGACAGCCGATACGCAGTATTTT

size: few
V: TRBV6-2/TRBV6-3
J: TRBJ2-3
length: 13
D: NA
CDR3: CASSYPYGNTQYF
DNA: TGTGCCAGCAGTTACCCCTACGGGAATACGCAGTATTTT

size: NA
V: TRBV7-2
J: TRBJ1-1
length: 14
D: NA
CDR3: CASSFRQRDTEAFF
DNA: TGTGCCAGCAGCTTTCGACAGCGAGACACTGAAGCTTTCTTT

size: few
V: TRBV28
J: TRBJ2-7
length: 11
D: NA
CDR3: CASSLYYEQYF
DNA: TGTGCCAGCAGTTTATACTACGAGCAGTACTTC

size: few
V: TRBV4-3
J: TRBJ2-1
length: 15
D: NA
CDR3: CASSQDSPPGYEQFF
DNA: TGCGCCAGCAGCCAAGATTCGCCCCCGGGCTATGAGCAGTTCTTC

size: few
V: TRBV6-5
J: TRBJ1-2
length: 18
D: TRBD1
CDR3: CASTSIGQGIGPNYGYTF
DNA: TGTGCCAGCACCTCAATTGGACAGGGTATCGGGCCTAACTATGGCTACACCTTC